The TCR beta chain described here comes from a study of T cell repertoires in cytomegalovirus infection. About the study: Indications of both CMV infection and matching HLA type were provided by public TCR beta signatures.

Study-wide results and limits: CMV-specific TCR beta clonotypes restricted by HLA-C dominated the ex vivo response. Cumulated frequencies of public TCR beta families served to identify carriers of CMV plus the relevant HLA.

TCRdb reprocessed the reads with MiXCR, giving one entry per CDR3 protein. The sample has a few hundred thousand distinct CDR3 sequences, 20% to 25% seen once. As concerns this clonotype: Antigen: not known.

This CDR3 has 12 amino acids. CDR1 and CDR2 (germline): ENHRY, SYGVKD. Trimming removed 6 bases at V and 0 bases at J, with 5 bases between. V is TRBV10-3 and J is TRBJ2-5; D assignment may be TRBD1 or TRBD2 (5 bases each). The sequenced sample consisted of CD8+ T cells from PBMCs. The sequence derives from a human donor in good health (CMV status not recorded). Some clones in this sample may be carry-over from other donors' samples. Here the CDR3 reads CAIRGDQETQYF. The DNA of the CDR3 is TGTGCCATCAGGGGGGACCAAGAGACCCAGTACTTC.